This T cell receptor (beta chain) is drawn from a study of shared clonotypes between healthy human individuals. Libraries were prepared by immunoSEQ multiplex PCR; TCRdb keeps only in-frame clonotypes and omits some of them. The data contain some 2,000,000 clones, 90% to 97% of them singletons. The sample was naive CD4+ T cells sorted from blood. As to subset: CD45RA+ positively selected. The receptor was isolated from a young man in good health.

The CDR3 spells CASSLSVTGGDEQYF. The CDR3 DNA reads TGTGCCAGCAGTCTTAGCGTCACGGGCGGCGACGAGCAGTACTTC. The chain combines TRBV7-2 with TRBJ2-7; TRBD2 might be the D (5 bases). V dropped 6 bases and J dropped 5 bases, with 20 bases sitting between them. Per germline, CDR1 SGHTA and CDR2 FQGNSA. The CDR3 has 15 amino acids.